One sample yielded the 9 T cell receptor beta chains listed below, sequenced in a study of cytomegalovirus exposure and HLA in healthy donors. The PCR used 60 Vbeta and 13 Jbeta primers. Data came from immunoSEQ multiplex PCR; TCRdb stores just in-frame clones and leaves some out. The sample carries a few hundred thousand clones, approximately 68% recorded once. The specimen was PBMCs. These receptor sequences come from a woman between 25 and 40 years old in good health and CMV-seronegative.

The rearrangement uses TRBV11-2 and TRBJ2-1, with a weak D call TRBD2 (5 bases). There are 18 residues in the CDR3. CDR1 SGHAT and CDR2 FQNNGV come from the germline V gene. Trimming removed 5 bases at V and 0 bases at J, with 20 bases between. This CDR3 reads CASSGPRADPSSYNEQFF. As DNA, the CDR3 is TGTGCCAGCAGCGGCCCGAGGGCGGATCCGAGCTCCTACAATGAGCAGTTCTTC. Together with reference TRBV11-2 and TRBJ2-1, the CDR3 gives the full variable domain: EAGVAQSPRYKIIEKRQSVAFWCNPISGHATLYWYQQILGQGPKLLIQFQNNGVVDDSQLPKDRFSAERLKGVDSTLKIQPAKLEDSAVYLCASSGPRADPSSYNEQFFGPGTRLTVL.

This sequence joins TRBV7-9 and TRBJ2-7; 9 bases are a match to TRBD2. Looked up from germline, CDR1 is SEHNR and CDR2 is FQNEAQ (reference sequence). CDR3 length equals 15 residues. V shed 6 bases, J shed 6 bases, and the junction held 12 bases outside the gene matches. Written as DNA, the CDR3 is TGTGCCAGCAGTCCGCCGGGGGGACTAGCACCCGAGCAGTACTTC. Translating it yields CASSPPGGLAPEQYF.

This clone was seen a few times. V is TRBV11-2 and J is TRBJ2-2; TRBD1 matches at 11 bases. The CDR3 totals 15 residues. CDR1 SGHAT and CDR2 FQNNGV come from the germline V gene. The trim removed 3 bases at V and 6 bases at J, leaving 3 bases unmatched. CDR3 nucleotides: TGTGCCAGCAGCTTCGGGACAGGGGGATCCGGGGAGCTGTTTTTT. Its protein product is CASSFGTGGSGELFF.

This clone is a singleton in its sample. This sequence joins TRBV19 and TRBJ2-2, with a tentative D call TRBD2 (5 bases). The CDR3 is made up of 15 amino acids. Germline V lookup: CDR1 LNHDA, CDR2 SQIVND (reference sequence). The germline V and J ends were trimmed by 8 bases and 0 bases, with 13 bases remaining between them. This CDR3 reads CASASGYTNTGELFF. The CDR3 nucleotides are TGTGCCAGTGCCTCGGGATACACGAACACCGGGGAGCTGTTTTTT.

The V gene is TRBV7-6, the J gene TRBJ2-5; a possible D gene is TRBD2 (5 bases). This CDR3 spans 14 amino acids. Germline CDR1 is SGHVS and CDR2 is FNYEAQ. V lost 0 bases, J lost 2 bases, and 7 bases lay in between. The CDR3 region has the DNA TGTGCCAGCAGCTTAGCGCGGGCTCAAGAGACCCAGTACTTC. Translation gives CASSLARAQETQYF.

The rearrangement joins TRBV11-2 to TRBJ2-3; D call uncertain. The CDR3 covers 15 residues. Germline lookup yields CDR1 SGHAT and CDR2 FQNNGV. Trimming stripped 0 bases from V and 3 bases from J, with 10 bases between. The CDR3 nucleotides read TGTGCCAGCAGCTTAGATCCAATAGAAACAGATACGCAGTATTTT. This translates into CASSLDPIETDTQYF. The entire variable domain, with the rest obtained from reference TRBV11-2 and TRBJ2-3, is as follows: EAGVAQSPRYKIIEKRQSVAFWCNPISGHATLYWYQQILGQGPKLLIQFQNNGVVDDSQLPKDRFSAERLKGVDSTLKIQPAKLEDSAVYLCASSLDPIETDTQYFGPGTRLTVL.

The rearrangement joins TRBV6-1 to TRBJ1-2; D is ambiguous. Germline lookup yields CDR1 MNHNS and CDR2 SASEGT. The V end was cut by 0 bases, the J end by 4 bases, with 9 bases between. This CDR3 is 14 amino acids long. CDR3 protein: CASSEAGAFYGYTF. CDR3 DNA: TGTGCCAGCAGTGAAGCTGGAGCTTTCTATGGCTACACCTTC.

The gene calls are TRBV19 and TRBJ2-5; no clear D gene. The closer fit of TRBJ2-7 to the DNA end suggests the J call may be wrong. Germline CDR1 LNHDA, CDR2 SQIVND (reference sequence). The CDR3 spans 11 residues. The DNA for the CDR3 is TGTGCCAGTAGTGAGTCGCACGAGCAGTACTTC. It is translated as CASSESHEQYF.

The chain's CDR3 is CASSQDEGARPNYGYTF. In nucleotides, the CDR3 is TGTGCCAGCAGCCAAGATGAGGGGGCACGGCCCAACTATGGCTACACCTTC. This chain links TRBV4-2 with TRBJ1-2, with TRBD1 identical over 7 bases. The CDR3 has 17 residues. The germline CDR1 and CDR2 sequences are LGHNA and YNFKEQ. V shed 0 bases and J 2 bases; nucleotides not matched to a gene: 9.